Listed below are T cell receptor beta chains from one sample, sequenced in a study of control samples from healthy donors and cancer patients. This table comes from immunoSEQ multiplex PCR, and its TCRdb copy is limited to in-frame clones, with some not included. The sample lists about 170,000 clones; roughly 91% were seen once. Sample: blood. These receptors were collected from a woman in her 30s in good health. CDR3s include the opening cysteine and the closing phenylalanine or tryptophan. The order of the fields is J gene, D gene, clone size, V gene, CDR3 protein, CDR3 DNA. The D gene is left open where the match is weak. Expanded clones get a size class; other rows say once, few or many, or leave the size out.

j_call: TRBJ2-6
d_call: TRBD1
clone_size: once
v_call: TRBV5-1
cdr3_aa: CASSLAVGQGPSGANVLTF
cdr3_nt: TGCGCCAGCAGCTTGGCGGTGGGACAGGGACCCTCTGGGGCCAACGTCCTGACTTTC

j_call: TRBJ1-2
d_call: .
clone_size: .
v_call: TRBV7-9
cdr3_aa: CASSLGAGEGYGYTF
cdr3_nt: TGTGCCAGCAGCTTAGGCGCAGGGGAAGGATATGGCTACACCTTC

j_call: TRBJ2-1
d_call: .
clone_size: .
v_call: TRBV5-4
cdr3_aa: CASSLGGRNEQFF
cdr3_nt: TGTGCCAGCAGCTTGGGGGGCCGGAATGAGCAGTTCTTC

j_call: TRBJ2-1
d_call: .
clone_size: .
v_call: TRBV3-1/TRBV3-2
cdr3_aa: CASSPGTASYNEQFF
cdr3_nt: TGTGCCAGCAGCCCCGGGACTGCCTCCTACAATGAGCAGTTCTTC

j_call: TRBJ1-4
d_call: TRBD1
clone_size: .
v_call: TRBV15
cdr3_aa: CATSRDGGTGGAKLFF
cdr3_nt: TGTGCCACCAGCAGAGATGGGGGGACAGGGGGCGCGAAACTGTTTTTT

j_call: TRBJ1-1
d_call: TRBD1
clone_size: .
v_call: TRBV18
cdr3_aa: CASSRQGSHTEAFF
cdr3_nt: TGTGCCAGCTCACGACAGGGTTCGCACACTGAAGCTTTCTTT

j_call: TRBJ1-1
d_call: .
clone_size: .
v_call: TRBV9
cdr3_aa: CASSVAGRDTEAFF
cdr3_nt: TGTGCCAGCAGCGTAGCGGGGCGGGACACTGAAGCTTTCTTT

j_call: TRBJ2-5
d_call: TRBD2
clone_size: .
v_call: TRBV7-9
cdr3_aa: CASSPSGGQETQYF
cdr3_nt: TGTGCCAGCAGCCCTAGCGGGGGGCAAGAGACCCAGTACTTC

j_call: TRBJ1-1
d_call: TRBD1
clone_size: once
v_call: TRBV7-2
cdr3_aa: CASRAGGEAFF
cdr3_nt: TGTGCCAGCAGAGCAGGGGGTGAAGCTTTCTTT

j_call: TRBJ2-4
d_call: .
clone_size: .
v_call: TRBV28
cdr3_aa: CASRYRTDQAKNIQYF
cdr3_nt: TGTGCCAGCAGGTACCGGACTGATCAAGCCAAAAACATTCAGTACTTC

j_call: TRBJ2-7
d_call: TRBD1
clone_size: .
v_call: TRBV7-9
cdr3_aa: CASSLVVGQGYEQYF
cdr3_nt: TGTGCCAGCAGCTTAGTGGTGGGACAGGGGTACGAGCAGTACTTC

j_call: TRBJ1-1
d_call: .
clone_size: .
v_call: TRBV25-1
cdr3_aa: CASSESGNTEAFF
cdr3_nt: TGTGCCAGCAGTGAGTCGGGGAACACTGAAGCTTTCTTT

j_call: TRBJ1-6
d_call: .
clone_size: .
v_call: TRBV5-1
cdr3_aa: CASSLGEGDSPLHF
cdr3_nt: TGCGCCAGCAGCTTGGGGGAGGGCGATTCACCCCTCCACTTT

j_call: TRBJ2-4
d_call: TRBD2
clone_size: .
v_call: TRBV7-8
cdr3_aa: CASSPTSGGAKNIQYF
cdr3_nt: TGTGCCAGCAGCCCGACTAGCGGGGGAGCCAAAAACATTCAGTACTTC

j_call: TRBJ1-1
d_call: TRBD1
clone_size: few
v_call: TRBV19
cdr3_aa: CATSLTGANTEAFF
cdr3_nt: TGTGCCACCTCCTTGACAGGGGCGAACACTGAAGCTTTCTTT

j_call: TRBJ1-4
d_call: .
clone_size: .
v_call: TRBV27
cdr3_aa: CASSLLGVGEKLFF
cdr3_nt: TGTGCCAGCAGTTTATTGGGAGTGGGGGAAAAACTGTTTTTT

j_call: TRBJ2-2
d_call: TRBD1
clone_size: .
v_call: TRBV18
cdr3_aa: CASSPGTGGTGELFF
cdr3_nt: TGTGCCAGCTCACCCGGGACAGGGGGCACCGGGGAGCTGTTTTTT

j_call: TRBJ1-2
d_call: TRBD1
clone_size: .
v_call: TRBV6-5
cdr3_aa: CASSQTGGGYTF
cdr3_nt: TGTGCCAGCAGCCAGACAGGGGGTGGCTACACCTTC

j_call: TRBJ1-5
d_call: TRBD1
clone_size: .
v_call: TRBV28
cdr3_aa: CASSPHRGDQPQHF
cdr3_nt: TGTGCCAGCAGCCCTCACAGGGGGGATCAGCCCCAGCATTTT

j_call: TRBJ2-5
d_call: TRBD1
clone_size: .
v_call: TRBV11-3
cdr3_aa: CASSSRHRGRETQYF
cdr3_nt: TGTGCCAGCAGCTCCCGACACAGGGGGAGGGAGACCCAGTACTTC

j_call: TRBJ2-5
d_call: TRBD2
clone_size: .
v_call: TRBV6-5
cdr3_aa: CASLRLAGGRVTQYF
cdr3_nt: TGTGCCAGCTTAAGACTAGCGGGGGGGAGGGTGACCCAGTACTTC

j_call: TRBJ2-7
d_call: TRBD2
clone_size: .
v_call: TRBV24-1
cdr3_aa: CATSDRLAGDSYEQYF
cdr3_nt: TGTGCCACCAGTGACCGACTAGCGGGGGACTCCTACGAGCAGTACTTC

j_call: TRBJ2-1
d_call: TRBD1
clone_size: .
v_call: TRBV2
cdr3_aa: CASSKRQGLINYEQFF
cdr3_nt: TGTGCCAGCAGTAAGAGACAGGGCCTTATAAACTATGAGCAGTTCTTC

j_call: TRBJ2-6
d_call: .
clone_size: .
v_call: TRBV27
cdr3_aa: CASSSVGAGANVLTF
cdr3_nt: TGTGCCAGCAGTTCCGTAGGGGCTGGGGCCAACGTCCTGACTTTC

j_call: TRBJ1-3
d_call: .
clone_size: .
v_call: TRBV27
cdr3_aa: CASSLGGGGNTIYF
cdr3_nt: TGTGCCAGCAGTTTAGGGGGCGGTGGAAACACCATATATTTT

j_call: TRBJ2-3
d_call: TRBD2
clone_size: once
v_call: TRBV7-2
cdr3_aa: CASSLGTSGGYGTQYF
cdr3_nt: TGTGCCAGCAGCTTAGGGACTAGCGGGGGGTATGGTACGCAGTATTTT

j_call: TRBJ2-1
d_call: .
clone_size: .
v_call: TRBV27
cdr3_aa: CASSLWPGAYNEQFF
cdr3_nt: TGTGCCAGCAGTTTATGGCCGGGGGCCTACAATGAGCAGTTCTTC

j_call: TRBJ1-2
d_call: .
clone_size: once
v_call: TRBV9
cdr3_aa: CASSVGLTATNYGYTF
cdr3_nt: TGTGCCAGCAGCGTGGGTTTGACAGCTACTAACTATGGCTACACCTTC

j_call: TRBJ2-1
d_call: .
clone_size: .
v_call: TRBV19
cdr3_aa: CASNQYNEQFF
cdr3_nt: TGTGCCAGTAATCAATACAATGAGCAGTTCTTC

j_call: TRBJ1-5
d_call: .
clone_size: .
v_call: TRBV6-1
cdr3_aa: CASSEGVVWPQHF
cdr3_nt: TGTGCCAGCAGTGAAGGGGTAGTTTGGCCCCAGCATTTT

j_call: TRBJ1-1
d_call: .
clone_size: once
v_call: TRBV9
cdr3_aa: CASSVDPLNTEAFF
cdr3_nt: TGTGCCAGCAGCGTAGACCCCTTGAACACTGAAGCTTTCTTT

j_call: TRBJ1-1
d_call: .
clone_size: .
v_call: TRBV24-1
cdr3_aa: CATSDAGNTEAFF
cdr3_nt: TGTGCCACCAGTGATGCAGGGAACACTGAAGCTTTCTTT

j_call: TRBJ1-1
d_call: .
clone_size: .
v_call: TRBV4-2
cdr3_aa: CASSQDGRRGTEAFF
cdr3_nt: TGTGCCAGCAGCCAAGATGGTAGGAGGGGGACTGAAGCTTTCTTT

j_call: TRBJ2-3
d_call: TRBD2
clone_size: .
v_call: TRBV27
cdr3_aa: CANNSGSSTDTQYF
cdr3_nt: TGTGCCAACAATAGCGGGAGTAGCACAGATACGCAGTATTTT

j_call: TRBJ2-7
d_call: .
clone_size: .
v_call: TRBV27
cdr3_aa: CASSGGSYEQYF
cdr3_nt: TGTGCCAGCAGTGGGGGCTCCTACGAGCAGTACTTC

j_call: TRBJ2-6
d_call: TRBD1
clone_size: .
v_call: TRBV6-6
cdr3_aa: CASSHRDRGSGGANVLTF
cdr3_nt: TGTGCCAGCAGTCACCGGGACAGGGGGTCTGGAGGGGCCAACGTCCTGACTTTC

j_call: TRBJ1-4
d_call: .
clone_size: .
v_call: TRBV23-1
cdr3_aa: CASSPPGTLNEKLFF
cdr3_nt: TGCGCCAGCAGTCCCCCCGGGACATTAAATGAAAAACTGTTTTTT

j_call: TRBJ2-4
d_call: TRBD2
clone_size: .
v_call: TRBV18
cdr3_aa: CASSPPGLAGGGAKNIQYF
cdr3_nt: TGTGCCAGCTCACCACCGGGACTAGCGGGAGGAGGGGCCAAAAACATTCAGTACTTC

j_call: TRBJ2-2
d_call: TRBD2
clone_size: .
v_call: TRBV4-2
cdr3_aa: CASSQDWGSGSYGELFF
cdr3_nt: TGTGCCAGCAGCCAAGATTGGGGTAGCGGGAGTTACGGGGAGCTGTTTTTT

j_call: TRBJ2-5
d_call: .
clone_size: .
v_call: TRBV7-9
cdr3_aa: CASSRAGVQETQYF
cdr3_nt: TGTGCCAGCAGTCGCGCAGGGGTTCAGGAGACCCAGTACTTC

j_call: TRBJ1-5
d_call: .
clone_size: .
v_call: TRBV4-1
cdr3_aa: CASSQGMGRSNQPQHF
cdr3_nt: TGCGCCAGCAGCCAAGGTATGGGCCGGAGCAATCAGCCCCAGCATTTT

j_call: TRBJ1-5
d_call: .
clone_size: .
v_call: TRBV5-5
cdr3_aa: CASSLDSNQPQHF
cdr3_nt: TGTGCCAGCAGCTTGGACAGCAATCAGCCCCAGCATTTT

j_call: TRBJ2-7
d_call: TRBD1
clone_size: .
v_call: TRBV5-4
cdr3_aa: CATGGSYEQYF
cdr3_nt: TGTGCGACAGGGGGATCCTACGAGCAGTACTTC

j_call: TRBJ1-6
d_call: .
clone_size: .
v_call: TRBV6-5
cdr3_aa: CASRSSYNSPLHF
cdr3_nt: TGTGCCAGCCGAAGCTCCTATAATTCACCCCTCCACTTT

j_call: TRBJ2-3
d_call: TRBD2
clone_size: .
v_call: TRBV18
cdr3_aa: CASSPVYLAGSTDTQYF
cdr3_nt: TGTGCCAGCTCACCAGTATACCTAGCGGGGAGCACAGATACGCAGTATTTT

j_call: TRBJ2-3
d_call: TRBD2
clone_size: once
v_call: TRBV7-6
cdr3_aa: CASSLRGSGTDTQYF
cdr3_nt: TGTGCCAGCAGCTTACGCGGGAGCGGCACAGATACGCAGTATTTT

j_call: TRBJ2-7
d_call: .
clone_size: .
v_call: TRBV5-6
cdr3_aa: CASSPIQVNEQYF
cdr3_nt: TGTGCCAGCAGCCCAATTCAGGTGAACGAGCAGTACTTC